The next 22 T cell receptor beta chains were all read from a single sample in a study of T cell clonality in common variable immunodeficiency. The study, taken as a whole, reports: Common variable immunodeficiency TCR beta sequences reportedly had fewer deletions and N-nucleotide insertions.

Antigens of these TCRs are unknown. The repertoire was sequenced with immunoSEQ multiplex PCR; TCRdb's copy has only in-frame clones and lacks some. The sample holds roughly 7,000 clones, and no clone turns up only once. Sequencing was carried out using peripheral blood mononuclear cells. The receptors were gathered from a human donor with common variable immunodeficiency.

This clone was observed a handful of times. The missing CDR3 end, 3 residues past where the read stops, is filled in from the germline J gene. The chain is built from TRBV19 and TRBJ2-1; possibly TRBD1 for D (5 bases). This CDR3 contains 13 residues. Trimming cost V 7 bases and J 2 bases, with 9 bases left between them. Germline V gene lookup returns CDR1 LNHDA and CDR2 SQIVND (reference sequence). The DNA read from the CDR3 is TGTGCCAGTAAGGGGTGGCCCTACAATGAG. Protein: CASKGWPYNE. The entire CDR3 protein reads CASKGWPYNEQFF.

This clone was observed a few times. The read falls 3 residues short of the CDR3 end, and the missing part is taken from the germline J gene. The V call is TRBV29-1, the J call TRBJ2-1, with 7 bases matching TRBD1. V shed 3 bases and J 2 bases; nucleotides not matched to a gene: 1. The CDR3 is 13 amino acids. Germline CDR1 and CDR2: SQVTM and ANQGSEA. CDR3 bases read: TGCAGCGTTGACGGGACAGCCTACAATGAG. Amino acid sequence: CSVDGTAYNE. The entire CDR3 is CSVDGTAYNEQFF.

This clone ranks as medium-sized. The CDR3 is cut off 3 residues early in the read; its end comes from the germline J gene. The chain joins TRBV10-3 to TRBJ2-1, with 11 positions matching TRBD2. With 5 bases clipped from V and 3 bases from J, the junction kept 3 bases outside the gene matches. There are 15 residues in the CDR3. Looked up from germline, CDR1 is ENHRY and CDR2 is SYGVKD. This CDR3 reads CAISPTSGDYNEQFF. The covered CDR3 bases are TGTGCCATCAGTCCGACTAGCGGGGACTACAATGAG.

This clone was recorded a few times. Incomplete CDR3 DNA: TGTGCCAGTAGTGTTTCCTCCAGGGGGCTGGAGACC. Translating gives CASSVSSRGLET. The complete CDR3 protein is CASSVSSRGLETQYF. This chain links TRBV19 with TRBJ2-5; TRBD1 matches at 8 bases. The CDR3 end falls 3 residues outside the read, so it is completed with the germline J gene. CDR1 and CDR2 from the germline V gene are LNHDA and SQIVND (reference sequence). V lost 5 bases to trimming and J lost 5 bases; unmatched junction nucleotides: 10. The CDR3 is made up of 15 amino acids.

A remark on this clone: The read is 3 residues too short to cover the CDR3 end, so that end is filled in from the germline J gene. The V and J genes are TRBV7-9 and TRBJ2-5; the D gene is possibly TRBD1 (5 bases). V was clipped by 1 base and J by 5 bases, with 8 bases between them. In germline, CDR1 is SEHNR, CDR2 FQNEAQ (reference sequence). The CDR3 sequence is 13 residues long. The part of the CDR3 DNA that was read is TGTGCCAGCAGCTTAGACAGGTTGGAGACC. Translation gives CASSLDRLET. The full CDR3 reads CASSLDRLETQYF.

In this sample, this clone turned up a few times. Read coverage stops 3 residues before the CDR3 terminus; the germline J gene supplies the remainder. This rearrangement joins TRBV19 to TRBJ1-4, with D perhaps matching TRBD1 (6 bases). Germline V gene sequence: CDR1 LNHDA, CDR2 SQIVND (reference sequence). CDR3 length: 14 amino acids. V lost 3 bases and J 8 bases, leaving 13 bases between the germline ends. The sequenced part of the CDR3 DNA is TGTGCCAGTAGTATCCTACAGGGTCGGGAAAAA. Translated, it gives CASSILQGREK. The CDR3 reads in full as CASSILQGREKLFF.

Of note for this clone: The read ends 3 residues shy of where the CDR3 ends; the end is completed using the germline J gene. The gene calls are TRBV7-9 and TRBJ1-1; D is perhaps TRBD1 (5 bases). Per the germline V gene, CDR1 is SEHNR and CDR2 is FQNEAQ (reference sequence). Trimming cost V 4 bases and J 3 bases, with 15 bases left between them. The CDR3 contains 15 residues. The sequenced part of the CDR3 DNA is TGTGCCAGCAGCTCCGAGACAGCAGGCCACACTGAA. Its translation: CASSSETAGHTE. The CDR3 in full is CASSSETAGHTEAFF.

This clone was counted only a few times. The read ends 3 residues shy of where the CDR3 ends; the end is completed using the germline J gene. This sequence joins TRBV18 and TRBJ1-1, with TRBD1 as a possible D gene (5 bases). The CDR3 is 13 residues long. Looked up from germline, CDR1 is KGHSH and CDR2 is LQKENI. V was pared by 3 bases and J by 3 bases, with 8 bases between. The part of the CDR3 DNA that was read is TGTGCCAGCTCACCCGACAGATACACTGAA. Residues: CASSPDRYTE. The full CDR3 sequence reads CASSPDRYTEAFF. The complete variable domain, with remaining parts taken from reference TRBV18 and TRBJ1-1, reads NAGVMQNPRHLVRRRGQEARLRCSPMKGHSHVYWYRQLPEEGLKFMVYLQKENIIDESGMPKERFSAEFPKEGPSILRIQQVVRGDSAAYFCASSPDRYTEAFFGQGTRLTVV.

Details on this clone: The CDR3 extends 3 residues past the end of the read, so its final part is completed from the germline J gene. The chain recombines TRBV7-6 with TRBJ2-1; 7 nucleotides align to TRBD2. The trim removed 4 bases at V and 4 bases at J, leaving 7 bases unmatched. Germline V gene data show CDR1 as SGHVS and CDR2 as FNYEAQ. The CDR3 is made up of 15 amino acids. CDR3 DNA, as far as it was read: TGTGCCAGCAGCTCACGGGACTATAATTACAATGAG. This sequence encodes CASSSRDYNYNE. The whole CDR3 sequence is CASSSRDYNYNEQFF.

About this clone: Coverage ceases 3 residues before the CDR3 finishes, and the germline J gene fills in the end. This chain joins TRBV18 and TRBJ2-5; 11 bases map to TRBD1. The V gene end was trimmed by 0 bases and the J gene end by 4 bases; junction bases not matched to a gene: 7. The germline CDR1 and CDR2 sequences are KGHSH and LQKENI. This CDR3 contains 17 residues. The chain's CDR3 is CASSPPLSGTGGETQYF. Incomplete CDR3 DNA: TGTGCCAGCTCACCACCGCTTTCCGGGACAGGGGGAGAGACC. The full variable domain, rest sourced from reference TRBV18 and TRBJ2-5, is NAGVMQNPRHLVRRRGQEARLRCSPMKGHSHVYWYRQLPEEGLKFMVYLQKENIIDESGMPKERFSAEFPKEGPSILRIQQVVRGDSAAYFCASSPPLSGTGGETQYFGPGTRLLVL.

About this clone: The DNA ends 3 residues before the CDR3 does, and the rest of the CDR3 is filled in from the germline J gene. This sequence joins TRBV7-6 and TRBJ2-7, with 14 positions matching TRBD2. CDR1 SGHVS and CDR2 FNYEAQ come from the germline V gene. This CDR3 spans 17 amino acids. Trimming cost V 4 bases and J 2 bases; bases outside gene matches: 7. The CDR3 sequence: CASSSGTSGSPTYEQYF. CDR3 DNA (partial): TGTGCCAGCAGCTCCGGGACTAGCGGGAGCCCCACCTACGAG.

Of note for this clone: The sequenced fragment ends 3 residues before the CDR3 boundary, so the rest is inferred from the germline J gene. The chain uses TRBV7-9 and TRBJ1-1, with D unresolved. Trimming removed 2 bases from V and 5 bases from J, with 9 bases in between. CDR1 and CDR2 from the germline V gene are SEHNR and FQNEAQ (reference sequence). CDR3 size: 13 residues. CDR3 loop: CASSLLLGTEAFF. Partial CDR3 DNA: TGTGCCAGCAGCTTATTGCTCGGGACTGAA. Full variable domain (rest looked up from reference TRBV7-9 and TRBJ1-1): DTGVSQNPRHKITKRGQNVTFRCDPISEHNRLYWYRQTLGQGPEFLTYFQNEAQLEKSRLLSDRFSAERPKGSFSTLEIQRTEQGDSAMYLCASSLLLGTEAFFGQGTRLTVV.

In regard to this clone: The read ends 3 residues early relative to the CDR3; the germline J gene fills the gap. V gene TRBV7-6 combines with J gene TRBJ2-1; weak D call: TRBD1 (6 bases). Germline values: CDR1 SGHVS, CDR2 FNYEAQ. The CDR3 extends over 12 amino acids. The germline V and J ends were trimmed by 2 bases and 9 bases, with 8 bases remaining between them. The sequenced CDR3 bases are TGTGCCAGCAGCTTACTAGGGGGTGAG. It specifies CASSLLGGE. The whole CDR3 region reads CASSLLGGEQFF.

This clone came up a few times. The CDR3 is cut off 3 residues early in the read; its end comes from the germline J gene. The V and J genes are TRBV6-2 or TRBV6-3 and TRBJ2-7; the match to TRBD2 covers 7 bases. This CDR3 has 15 amino acids. The germline V gene encodes CDR1 MNHEY and CDR2 SVGEGT. With 5 bases clipped from V and 4 bases from J, the junction kept 11 bases outside the gene matches. CDR3 bases read: TGTGCCAGCAGTGACACCGGGGGGTCGTCTTACGAG. This codes for CASSDTGGSSYE. The whole CDR3 region reads CASSDTGGSSYEQYF.

This clone turned up a few times. At one of its ends the junction is not consistent with the germline gene, which may arise from a read error. Partial CDR3 DNA: TGTGCTAGCAGCGGCAGGAGTAATGAG. It codes for CASSGRSNE. The whole CDR3 is CASSGRSNEQFF. This chain connects TRBV7-7 to TRBJ2-1, with D possibly being TRBD2 (5 bases). The read stops 3 residues short of the end of the CDR3; the missing end is completed from the germline J gene. CDR3 length: 12 residues. CDR1 is SSHAT and CDR2 is FNYEAQ in the germline V gene (reference sequence).

This clone has just a few counts. The CDR3 extends 3 residues past the end of the read, so its final part is completed from the germline J gene. The chain employs TRBV7-6 and TRBJ2-3; tentatively, D is TRBD1 (6 bases). Trimming shortened V by 2 bases and J by 2 bases, and 17 bases separated the two germline ends. Per the germline V gene, CDR1 is SGHVS and CDR2 is FNYEAQ. The CDR3 consists of 17 residues. The part of the CDR3 DNA that was read is TGTGCCAGCAGCTTAAGAACCGGGACAAATCCCACAGATACG. Amino acid sequence: CASSLRTGTNPTDT. Given in full, the CDR3 is CASSLRTGTNPTDTQYF.

Notes on this clone: The read finishes 3 residues shy of the CDR3 end, and the germline J gene is used to complete it. The chain is built from TRBV19 and TRBJ2-7; the match to TRBD1 covers 7 bases. This CDR3 has 17 amino acids. In germline, CDR1 is LNHDA, CDR2 SQIVND (reference sequence). The ends lost 1 base at V and 2 bases at J; junction bases unmatched: 11. The part of the CDR3 DNA that was read is TGTGCCAGTAGTATAGCAATAGGGACAGCTCTACCCTACGAG. Translation: CASSIAIGTALPYE. From start to end, the CDR3 is CASSIAIGTALPYEQYF.

Comment on this clone: The CDR3 is cut off 3 residues early in the read; its end comes from the germline J gene. This chain uses TRBV19 with TRBJ1-6, with a weak D call TRBD1 (6 bases). Between the trimmed V and J ends, which lost 10 bases and 6 bases, there was a span of 13 bases. CDR1 LNHDA and CDR2 SQIVND come from the germline V gene (reference sequence). This CDR3 has 13 residues. The CDR3 loop reads CATRTAGNSPLHF. CDR3 bases read: TGTGCCACTAGGACAGCCGGTAATTCACCC.

Notes on this clone: The read halts 3 residues ahead of the CDR3 end, with the missing end drawn from the germline J gene. V and J are TRBV18 and TRBJ2-3; TRBD2 agrees at 11 bases. Trimming cost V 0 bases and J 2 bases; bases outside gene matches: 7. This CDR3 spans 18 amino acids. Germline CDR1 KGHSH, CDR2 LQKENI. CDR3 loop: CASSPPVTSGSFTDTQYF. The sequenced part of the CDR3 DNA is TGTGCCAGCTCACCACCGGTTACTAGCGGGAGCTTCACAGATACG.

A note on this clone: The read ends 3 residues early relative to the CDR3; the germline J gene fills the gap. The chain couples TRBV7-6 to TRBJ2-5, with D possibly matching TRBD1 (6 bases). Between the trimmed V and J ends, which lost 5 bases and 3 bases, there was a span of 10 bases. The CDR3 loop spans 13 amino acids. Germline values: CDR1 SGHVS, CDR2 FNYEAQ. The CDR3 sequence is CASSPRQEETQYF. The CDR3 bases that were read are TGTGCCAGCAGCCCCCGACAGGAAGAGACC.

This clone appeared a few times. The CDR3 extends 3 residues past the end of the read, so its final part is completed from the germline J gene. The J gene is TRBJ2-5, the V gene TRBV7-2; maybe TRBD2 (5 bases). The CDR3 covers 13 residues. The V and J ends lost 4 bases and 4 bases respectively, with 10 bases between them. CDR1 is SGHTA, CDR2 FQGNSA, per germline. Partial CDR3 DNA: TGTGCCAGCAGCTCGGGTCGGGGAGAGACC. Translating gives CASSSGRGET. The whole CDR3 is CASSSGRGETQYF.

This clone has a handful of counts. The CDR3 loop is CALSEGQGGPEQYF. The CDR3 DNA, read in part, is TGTGCCCTCAGCGAGGGACAGGGAGGCCCCGAG. This chain links TRBV2 with TRBJ2-7; 9 bases are shared with TRBD1. The read finishes 3 residues shy of the CDR3 end, and the germline J gene is used to complete it. The CDR3 loop spans 14 amino acids. Germline V gene sequence: CDR1 SNHLY, CDR2 FYNNEI. Trimming removed 11 bases from V and 6 bases from J; junction bases left unmatched: 14.